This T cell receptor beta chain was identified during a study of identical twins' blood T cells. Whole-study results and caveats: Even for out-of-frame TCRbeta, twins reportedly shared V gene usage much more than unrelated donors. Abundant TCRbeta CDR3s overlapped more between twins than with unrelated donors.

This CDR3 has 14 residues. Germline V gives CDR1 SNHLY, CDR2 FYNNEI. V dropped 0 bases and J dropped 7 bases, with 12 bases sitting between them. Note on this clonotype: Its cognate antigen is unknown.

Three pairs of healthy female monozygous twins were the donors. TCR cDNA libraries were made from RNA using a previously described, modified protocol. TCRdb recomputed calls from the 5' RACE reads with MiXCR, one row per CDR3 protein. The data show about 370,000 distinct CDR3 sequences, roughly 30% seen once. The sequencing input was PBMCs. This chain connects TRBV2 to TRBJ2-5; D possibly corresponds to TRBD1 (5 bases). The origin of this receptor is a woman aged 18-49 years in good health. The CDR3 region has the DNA TGTGCCAGCAGTGAAGCGTCGGGTCAGGGGACCCAGTACTTC. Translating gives CASSEASGQGTQYF. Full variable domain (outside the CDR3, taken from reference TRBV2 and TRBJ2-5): EPEVTQTPSHQVTQMGQEVILRCVPISNHLYFYWYRQILGQKVEFLVSFYNNEISEKSEIFDDQFSVERPDGSNFTLKIRSTKLEDSAMYFCASSEASGQGTQYFGPGTRLLVL.